Below are 25 T cell receptor beta chains sequenced from a single sample in a study of shared clonotypes between healthy human individuals. Assay: immunoSEQ multiplex PCR; the TCRdb copy retains only in-frame clones and omits some. Here the sample spans under 850,000 clones, around 70% being singletons. The sample consisted of memory CD4+ T cells sorted from blood. Subset here: CD45RA-negative fraction. These receptors all come from a woman in her thirties in good health.

The chain combines TRBV5-6 with TRBJ2-7; D possibly corresponds to TRBD2 (6 bases). From germline, CDR1 is SGHDT and CDR2 YYEEEE. This CDR3 has 13 residues. V was shortened by 4 bases and J by 4 bases, with 12 bases between the two germline ends. This CDR3 is CASSLGGLYEQYF. CDR3 sequence (DNA): TGTGCCAGCAGCCTCGGAGGGTTGTACGAGCAGTACTTC.

This clone has just a few counts. This chain uses TRBV19 with TRBJ1-4; the D is unclear. The germline V and J ends were trimmed by 5 bases and 8 bases, with 15 bases remaining between them. Germline CDR1 and CDR2: LNHDA and SQIVND (reference sequence). This CDR3 contains 14 residues. The CDR3 nucleotides are TGTGCCAGTAGTCACCCCACGGTAGGCGAAAAACTGTTTTTT. Its protein product is CASSHPTVGEKLFF.

The DNA of the CDR3 is TGTGCCAGCAGTTCCACACCTAGCGGGAGGGCCTTAGATACGCAGTATTTT. It encodes CASSSTPSGRALDTQYF. This chain connects TRBV28 to TRBJ2-3; 12 bases line up with TRBD2. V trimming: 4 bases; J trimming: 5 bases; junction bases outside the gene matches: 10. There are 17 residues in the CDR3. Germline V lookup: CDR1 MDHEN, CDR2 SYDVKM.

This clone appeared a few times. The chain couples TRBV28 to TRBJ2-3; maybe TRBD2 (5 bases). Germline CDR1 MDHEN, CDR2 SYDVKM. V was cut by 3 bases and J by 1 base, with 14 bases left in between. The CDR3 length is 16 residues. The CDR3 here is CASSFSSRAGTDTQYF. The CDR3 DNA sequence: TGTGCCAGCAGTTTTTCCTCGAGGGCTGGCACAGATACGCAGTATTTT.

This sequence joins TRBV5-4 and TRBJ1-1; D unresolved. Germline loops: CDR1 SGHNT, CDR2 YYREEE (reference sequence). The V gene lost 2 bases and the J gene lost 0 bases, with 2 bases spanning the gap. This CDR3 region has 12 residues. The CDR3 DNA follows: TGTGCCAGCAGCTTCTTGAACACTGAAGCTTTCTTT. The encoded protein is CASSFLNTEAFF.

V gene TRBV2 combines with J gene TRBJ1-1; D possibly corresponds to TRBD1 (6 bases). The CDR3 runs to 15 residues. Germline-derived CDR1 and CDR2 are SNHLY and FYNNEI. The V end was cut by 3 bases, the J end by 2 bases, with 13 bases between. The CDR3 DNA sequence: TGTGCCAGCAGTGAGGGGGACATCGCAAACACTGAAGCTTTCTTT. It translates to CASSEGDIANTEAFF.

A word on this clone: Mismatch with germline at one junction end may stem from a read error. The sample contains more than one DNA sequence encoding this CDR3. The rearrangement joins TRBV6-1 to TRBJ1-2; no clear D. CDR1 and CDR2 from the germline V gene are MNHNS and SASEGT. This CDR3 is built from 15 residues. This chain's CDR3 is CASSEAERTNYGYTF. In DNA, the CDR3 is TGTGCTAGCAGTGAAGCGGAGCGAACTAACTATGGCTACACCTTC.

The sample holds a few counts of this clone. This chain uses TRBV2 with TRBJ1-1; 7 bases map to TRBD1. The CDR3 consists of 11 residues. The germline V gene encodes CDR1 SNHLY and CDR2 FYNNEI. The J segment lost 7 bases and the V segment lost 6 bases, leaving 2 bases of the junction unmatched. This chain's CDR3 is CASSRDSEAFF. CDR3 coding DNA: TGTGCCAGCAGCCGGGACAGTGAAGCTTTCTTT.

This clone came up many times. The chain carries TRBV9 and TRBJ2-1, with a possible D match to TRBD1 (6 bases). This CDR3 region has 17 residues. CDR1 SGDLS and CDR2 YYNGEE come from the germline V gene. Trimming took off 2 bases at V and 13 bases at J, with 28 bases between the two ends. Here the CDR3 reads CASSVSFGGAWGRHQFF. The CDR3 DNA reads as TGTGCCAGCAGCGTCTCTTTCGGTGGTGCGTGGGGGCGGCACCAGTTCTTC. The whole variable domain, filled in from reference TRBV9 and TRBJ2-1, reads DSGVTQTPKHLITATGQRVTLRCSPRSGDLSVYWYQQSLDQGLQFLIQYYNGEERAKGNILERFSAQQFPDLHSELNLSSLELGDSALYFCASSVSFGGAWGRHQFFGPGTRLTVL.

V usage is TRBV6-1 and J usage is TRBJ2-2; 9 bases are shared with TRBD2. Germline lookup yields CDR1 MNHNS and CDR2 SASEGT. This CDR3 spans 15 amino acids. The J segment lost 5 bases and the V segment lost 4 bases, leaving 5 bases of the junction unmatched. CDR3 bases: TGTGCCAGCAGTGTCATAGCGGGAGCTACCGGGGAGCTGTTTTTT. This codes for CASSVIAGATGELFF.

V usage is TRBV4-1 and J usage is TRBJ1-4; no definite D call. Trimming left V 1 base short and J 3 bases short, with 15 bases between. The CDR3 sequence is 17 residues long. Germline CDR1 and CDR2: MGHRA and YSYEKL. CDR3 region: CASSQGATAGANEKLFF. CDR3 DNA: TGCGCCAGCAGCCAAGGGGCGACGGCAGGCGCTAATGAAAAACTGTTTTTT.

This clone was seen once. V gene TRBV29-1 combines with J gene TRBJ2-1, with D perhaps TRBD2 (6 bases). The V end lost 6 bases, the J end lost 3 bases, and 9 bases lay between the germline ends. The CDR3 consists of 12 residues. Germline CDR1 is SQVTM and CDR2 is ANQGSEA. The DNA of the CDR3 is TGCAGCGTCCCGGACTACTACAATGAGCAGTTCTTC. It yields the protein CSVPDYYNEQFF.

The V call is TRBV6-5, the J call TRBJ2-5, with 14 bases that match TRBD2. V was pared by 6 bases and J by 5 bases, with 2 bases of the junction left unmatched. Germline V gene sequence: CDR1 MNHEY, CDR2 SVGAGI. CDR3 length: 14 residues. CDR3 nucleotide sequence: TGTGCCAGCAGAGGGACTAGCGGGGGCGAGACCCAGTACTTC. Residues: CASRGTSGGETQYF.

Concerning this clone itself: A read error is possible here, since a much larger clone lies one base away. The rearrangement joins TRBV5-4 to TRBJ1-4; TRBD1 aligns across 7 bases. CDR1 is SGHNT, CDR2 YYREEE, per germline (reference sequence). The CDR3 totals 14 residues. Trimming cost V 0 bases and J 12 bases; bases outside gene matches: 8. CDR3 sequence reads: CASSLETGQVELFF. CDR3 nucleotides: TGTGCCAGCAGCTTGGAAACCGGACAGGTGGAACTGTTTTTT.

This rearrangement joins TRBV11-2 to TRBJ2-7; TRBD2 agrees at 8 bases. This CDR3 spans 13 amino acids. The J segment lost 2 bases and the V segment lost 4 bases, leaving 1 base of the junction unmatched. Germline V gene sequence: CDR1 SGHAT, CDR2 FQNNGV. The CDR3 spells CASSYGRAYEQYF. Here the CDR3 DNA reads TGTGCCAGCAGCTACGGGAGGGCCTACGAGCAGTACTTC. The entire variable domain, with the rest obtained from reference TRBV11-2 and TRBJ2-7, is as follows: EAGVAQSPRYKIIEKRQSVAFWCNPISGHATLYWYQQILGQGPKLLIQFQNNGVVDDSQLPKDRFSAERLKGVDSTLKIQPAKLEDSAVYLCASSYGRAYEQYFGPGTRLTVT.

V is TRBV4-2 and J is TRBJ1-4; TRBD1 matches 9 bases. The CDR3 consists of 15 residues. Germline values: CDR1 LGHNA, CDR2 YNFKEQ. V shed 3 bases, J shed 5 bases, and the junction held 4 bases outside the gene matches. CDR3 sequence (DNA): TGTGCCAGCAGCCAGGGAGGGACAGGGAATGAAAAACTGTTTTTT. Protein sequence: CASSQGGTGNEKLFF.

The chain uses TRBV25-1 and TRBJ2-5; 9 nucleotides align to TRBD1. Germline CDR1 reads MGHDK; CDR2 reads SYGVNS. The CDR3 is 16 residues long. With 3 bases clipped from V and 5 bases from J, the junction kept 10 bases outside the gene matches. The CDR3 nucleotides read TGTGCCAGCAGTGATATCGGGACAGGGAGCGGGGAGACCCAGTACTTC. This gives the protein CASSDIGTGSGETQYF.

The rearrangement joins TRBV13 to TRBJ1-2, with D uncertain. Germline-derived CDR1 and CDR2 are PRHDT and FYEKMQ (reference sequence). V was clipped by 10 bases and J by 4 bases, with 10 bases between them. The CDR3 is 11 residues long. CDR3 bases: TGTGCCACCGCGTTCGGCTATGGCTACACCTTC. Amino acids: CATAFGYGYTF.

This clone is a singleton in its sample. The genes are TRBV28 and TRBJ2-1; D uncertain. The germline gives CDR1 MDHEN, CDR2 SYDVKM. V was clipped by 3 bases and J by 8 bases, with 17 bases between them. This CDR3 contains 15 residues. The chain's CDR3 is CASSFSRRLGHEQFF. CDR3 bases: TGTGCCAGCAGTTTCTCCCGACGGTTAGGCCATGAGCAGTTCTTC. Together with reference TRBV28 and TRBJ2-1, the CDR3 gives the full variable domain: DVKVTQSSRYLVKRTGEKVFLECVQDMDHENMFWYRQDPGLGLRLIYFSYDVKMKEKGDIPEGYSVSREKKERFSLILESASTNQTSMYLCASSFSRRLGHEQFFGPGTRLTVL.

The CDR3 nucleotides are TGCGCCCGACAGCGGATTTCGGAGACCCAGTACTTC. Translating it yields CARQRISETQYF. This rearrangement joins TRBV10-1 to TRBJ2-5; the D gene could be TRBD1 or TRBD2 (5 bases each). This CDR3 is built from 12 residues. The germline V and J ends were trimmed by 11 bases and 5 bases, with 15 bases remaining between them. CDR1 is WNHNN, CDR2 SYGVQD, per germline (reference sequence).

The chain carries TRBV27 and TRBJ2-3; tentative D call: TRBD2 (5 bases). The germline gives CDR1 MNHEY, CDR2 SMNVEV (reference sequence). V was pared by 3 bases and J by 0 bases, with 7 bases between. The CDR3 is 14 amino acids. CDR3 in DNA: TGTGCCAGCAGTTTGAGGGTTAGCACAGATACGCAGTATTTT. Protein: CASSLRVSTDTQYF.

This chain connects TRBV7-8 to TRBJ1-2; the match to TRBD1 covers 8 bases. After removal of 0 bases from V and 4 bases from J, the junction contained 1 base not matched to a gene. The CDR3 contains 14 residues. CDR1 is SGHVS and CDR2 is FQNEAQ in the germline V gene. The CDR3 loop reads CASSLAGQAYGYTF. The CDR3 DNA is TGTGCCAGCAGCTTAGCGGGACAGGCCTATGGCTACACCTTC. Variable domain in full (rest from reference TRBV7-8 and TRBJ1-2): GAGVSQSPRYKVAKRGQDVALRCDPISGHVSLFWYQQALGQGPEFLTYFQNEAQLDKSGLPSDRFFAERPEGSVSTLKIQRTQQEDSAVYLCASSLAGQAYGYTFGSGTRLTVV.

This clone was observed a few times. The chain couples TRBV7-9 to TRBJ1-1, with TRBD1 identical over 8 bases. The germline V gene encodes CDR1 SEHNR and CDR2 FQNEAQ (reference sequence). The junction had 9 bases not matched to a gene; V was cut back by 4 bases and J by 8 bases. CDR3 size: 14 residues. The CDR3 DNA follows: TGTGCCAGCAGCTCAGGACAGGGAATTCCGGAAGCTTTCTTT. This translates into CASSSGQGIPEAFF.

This chain connects TRBV28 to TRBJ2-3; D gene uncertain. V shed 7 bases and J shed 4 bases, with 9 bases lying between them. CDR1 and CDR2 (germline): MDHEN, SYDVKM. There are 12 residues in the CDR3. CDR3 loop: CASKVYADTQYF. The CDR3 nucleotides read TGTGCCAGCAAGGTGTACGCAGATACGCAGTATTTT.

The rearrangement links TRBV19 to TRBJ2-1, with D possibly being TRBD1 (5 bases). Deletions cut 5 bases from V and 9 bases from J, with 20 bases between. The CDR3 length is 15 residues. Germline assignment: CDR1 LNHDA and CDR2 SQIVND (reference sequence). CDR3 in DNA: TGTGCCAGTAGTTTCTTTGGGCAGGGTGAGGTTGAGCAGTTCTTC. It encodes CASSFFGQGEVEQFF.